The present TCR beta chain was sequenced within a study of blood T cell repertoires in COVID-19. About the study: Samples came from the United States, Italy and Spain, spanning acute and convalescent COVID-19. The analysed material was cDNA or gDNA that came from T cells, B-cell-depleted T cells, or PBMCs.

Methods used by the authors: How many nucleated cells were present was estimated from reference gene primer amplification. Clones were read by immunoSEQ multiplex PCR, and TCRdb kept only the in-frame ones, dropping some. V and J calls plus clone size are reproduced from that table; the DNA served to infer D and trimming. Among 130,000 to 150,000 clones listed, 85% to 90% were seen once. The germline V gene has CDR1 SEHNR and CDR2 FQNEAQ (reference sequence). The CDR3 contains 14 residues. V was trimmed by 5 bases and J by 7 bases, leaving 17 bases between them. This chain links TRBV7-9 with TRBJ1-2; no firm D call. The receptor's source is a woman aged 40 to 50 with acute or convalescent COVID-19. Material for sequencing was peripheral blood. This chain's CDR3 is CASSPDGGSFGYTF. CDR3 sequence (DNA): TGTGCCAGCAGCCCGGACGGAGGCTCGTTTGGCTACACCTTC.